These T cell receptor beta chains were read from a single sample in a study of cytomegalovirus exposure and HLA in healthy donors. Using immunoSEQ multiplex PCR, the repertoire was profiled, and TCRdb retains in-frame clones only, with some absent. The sample yields 150,000 or so clones, 85% seen once. Material for sequencing was PBMCs. The source of these receptors is a young man in good health and CMV-seropositive. Each CDR3 is given with its conserved first and last residue. Fields, in order: D gene, V gene, clone size, J gene, CDR3 protein, CDR3 DNA. D genes are given only for firm matches. Some rows mark clone size as missing; the rest say once, few, many or name a class of expanded clone.

d_gene: .; v_gene: TRBV7-6; abundance: .; j_gene: TRBJ2-3; CDR3aa: CASSSRVSHTDTQYF; CDR3nt: TGTGCCAGCAGTAGCAGGGTTTCCCACACAGATACGCAGTATTTT
d_gene: .; v_gene: TRBV10-3; abundance: .; j_gene: TRBJ2-4; CDR3aa: CAISGEGKNSQYF; CDR3nt: TGTGCCATCAGTGGAGAGGGAAAAAACAGTCAGTACTTC
d_gene: .; v_gene: TRBV4-3; abundance: .; j_gene: TRBJ2-1; CDR3aa: CASSQGLGLNSYNEQFF; CDR3nt: TGCGCCAGCAGCCAAGGTTTGGGGCTGAACTCCTACAATGAGCAGTTCTTC
d_gene: .; v_gene: TRBV27; abundance: .; j_gene: TRBJ1-1; CDR3aa: CASSLGGGVEAFF; CDR3nt: TGTGCCAGCAGTTTAGGAGGGGGGGTTGAAGCTTTCTTT
d_gene: .; v_gene: TRBV4-1; abundance: .; j_gene: TRBJ2-7; CDR3aa: CASSQHALAVEQYF; CDR3nt: .
d_gene: TRBD2; v_gene: TRBV6-5; abundance: .; j_gene: TRBJ2-1; CDR3aa: CASRPGGAGEQFF; CDR3nt: TGTGCCAGCAGACCCGGGGGGGCAGGTGAGCAGTTCTTC
d_gene: TRBD1; v_gene: TRBV10-3; abundance: .; j_gene: TRBJ2-5; CDR3aa: CAISDQDRVETQYF; CDR3nt: TGTGCCATCAGTGATCAGGACAGGGTCGAGACCCAGTACTTC
d_gene: .; v_gene: TRBV7-9; abundance: .; j_gene: TRBJ1-6; CDR3aa: CASTAPGGNSPLHF; CDR3nt: TGTGCCAGCACCGCCCCCGGGGGGAATTCACCCCTCCACTTT
d_gene: .; v_gene: TRBV7-2; abundance: .; j_gene: TRBJ2-1; CDR3aa: CASSFDRDNEQFF; CDR3nt: TGTGCCAGCAGCTTCGACAGAGACAATGAGCAGTTCTTC
d_gene: TRBD2; v_gene: TRBV15; abundance: .; j_gene: TRBJ2-5; CDR3aa: CATSRGDSGGNQETQYF; CDR3nt: TGTGCCACCAGCAGAGGGGATAGCGGGGGGAACCAAGAGACCCAGTACTTC
d_gene: TRBD2; v_gene: TRBV6-5; abundance: .; j_gene: TRBJ2-1; CDR3aa: CASNLAGGSVNEQFF; CDR3nt: TGTGCCAGCAACCTAGCGGGGGGATCTGTGAATGAGCAGTTCTTC
d_gene: .; v_gene: TRBV7-3; abundance: .; j_gene: TRBJ2-3; CDR3aa: CASSEGLSLTSTDTQYF; CDR3nt: TGTGCCAGCAGCGAGGGCCTCAGCTTAACTAGCACAGATACGCAGTATTTT
d_gene: TRBD1; v_gene: TRBV2; abundance: .; j_gene: TRBJ1-2; CDR3aa: CASRGYRGLNYGYTF; CDR3nt: TGTGCCAGCAGGGGATACAGGGGGCTGAACTATGGCTACACCTTC
d_gene: .; v_gene: TRBV29-1; abundance: .; j_gene: TRBJ2-5; CDR3aa: CSVGVRGGETQYF; CDR3nt: TGCAGCGTTGGGGTCAGGGGTGGAGAGACCCAGTACTTC
d_gene: TRBD2; v_gene: TRBV11-2; abundance: .; j_gene: TRBJ2-3; CDR3aa: CASSFIGLALDTQYF; CDR3nt: TGTGCCAGCAGCTTTATTGGACTAGCATTGGATACGCAGTATTTT
d_gene: TRBD1; v_gene: TRBV5-4; abundance: once; j_gene: TRBJ1-3; CDR3aa: CASSPGTGISSGNTIYF; CDR3nt: TGTGCCAGCAGTCCCGGGACAGGCATAAGCTCTGGAAACACCATATATTTT
d_gene: .; v_gene: TRBV9; abundance: .; j_gene: TRBJ2-5; CDR3aa: CASSVGGRVETQYF; CDR3nt: TGTGCCAGCAGCGTGGGTGGCAGGGTCGAGACCCAGTACTTC
d_gene: TRBD1; v_gene: TRBV6-6; abundance: .; j_gene: TRBJ2-3; CDR3aa: CASSQLDREVTDTQYF; CDR3nt: TGTGCCAGCAGTCAGCTGGACAGGGAGGTCACAGATACGCAGTATTTT
d_gene: TRBD2; v_gene: TRBV9; abundance: once; j_gene: TRBJ2-3; CDR3aa: CASSPTSGDSDTQYF; CDR3nt: TGTGCCAGCAGCCCAACTAGCGGGGACTCAGATACGCAGTATTTT
d_gene: .; v_gene: TRBV6-1; abundance: .; j_gene: TRBJ1-3; CDR3aa: CASSGSSGNTIYF; CDR3nt: TGTGCCAGCAGTGGGAGCTCTGGAAACACCATATATTTT
d_gene: .; v_gene: TRBV6-4; abundance: .; j_gene: TRBJ1-1; CDR3aa: CASSDTDSNTEAFF; CDR3nt: TGTGCCAGCAGTGATACTGACAGCAACACTGAAGCTTTCTTT
d_gene: .; v_gene: TRBV21-1; abundance: .; j_gene: TRBJ1-5; CDR3aa: CASRGTGTYSNQPQHF; CDR3nt: TGTGCCAGCAGAGGGACAGGGACTTATAGCAATCAGCCCCAGCATTTT